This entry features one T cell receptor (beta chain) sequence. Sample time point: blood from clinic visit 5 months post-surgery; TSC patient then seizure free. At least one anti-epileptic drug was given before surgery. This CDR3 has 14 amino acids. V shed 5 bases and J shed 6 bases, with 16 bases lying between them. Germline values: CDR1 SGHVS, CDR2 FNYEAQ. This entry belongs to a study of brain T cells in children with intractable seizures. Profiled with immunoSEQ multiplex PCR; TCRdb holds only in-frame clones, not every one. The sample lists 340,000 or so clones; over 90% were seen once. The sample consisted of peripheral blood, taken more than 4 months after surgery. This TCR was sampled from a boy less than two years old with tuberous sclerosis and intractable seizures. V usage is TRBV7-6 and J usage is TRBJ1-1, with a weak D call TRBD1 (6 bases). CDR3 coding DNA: TGTGCCAGCAGCCGGAATAGACAGGCCGCTGAAGCTTTCTTT. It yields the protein CASSRNRQAAEAFF.